One and the same sample provided the 16 T cell receptor beta chains below, sequenced in a study of cytomegalovirus exposure and HLA in healthy donors. Profiled with immunoSEQ multiplex PCR; TCRdb holds only in-frame clones, not every one. The sample lists roughly 48,000 clones, 85% to 95% occurring once. The sample consisted of PBMCs. These receptors originate from a woman between 18 and 30 years old in good health and CMV-seropositive.

The chain uses TRBV7-9 and TRBJ2-7, with D possibly matching TRBD1 (6 bases). V dropped 5 bases and J dropped 8 bases, with 19 bases sitting between them. CDR1 is SEHNR and CDR2 is FQNEAQ in the germline V gene (reference sequence). The CDR3 has 14 residues. The CDR3 sequence: CASSEDRPPAQQYF. CDR3 nucleotides: TGTGCCAGCAGCGAAGACAGGCCTCCCGCCCAGCAGTACTTC.

The chain uses TRBV6-5 and TRBJ2-7, with 11 bases aligning to TRBD1. Germline V gives CDR1 MNHEY, CDR2 SVGAGI. With V trimmed by 5 bases and J by 2 bases, 2 bases remained unmatched. This CDR3 region has 14 residues. CDR3 nucleotide sequence: TGTGCCAGCAGTACGGGACAGGGGGCCTACGAGCAGTACTTC. It encodes CASSTGQGAYEQYF.

The chain carries TRBV6-4 and TRBJ2-3; 7 nucleotides align to TRBD2. In germline, CDR1 is MRHNA, CDR2 SNTAGT. The CDR3 is 16 residues long. V was pared by 3 bases and J by 9 bases, with 15 bases of the junction left unmatched. Here the CDR3 DNA reads TGTGCCAGCAGTGAAGATGTCGCGGGAGCCTGGGGGACGCAGTATTTT. This sequence encodes CASSEDVAGAWGTQYF.

The V and J genes are TRBV6-4 and TRBJ2-2; TRBD2 aligns across 9 bases. This CDR3 contains 17 residues. In germline, CDR1 is MRHNA, CDR2 SNTAGT. J lost 3 bases, V lost 9 bases, and 14 bases had no gene match. The CDR3 nucleotides read TGTGCCAGACCCGGGACTAGCAAAATGTACGACACCGGGGAGCTGTTTTTT. Residues: CARPGTSKMYDTGELFF.

This chain links TRBV20-1 with TRBJ2-1; unclear D gene. This CDR3 is built from 10 residues. Per germline, CDR1 DFQATT and CDR2 SNEGSKA (reference sequence). Between the trimmed V and J ends, which lost 4 bases and 5 bases, there was a span of 3 bases. Here the CDR3 DNA reads TGCAGTGCTACTCACAATGAGCAGTTCTTC. It yields the protein CSATHNEQFF.

The chain is built from TRBV25-1 and TRBJ1-2; no clear D. V was pared by 6 bases and J by 8 bases, with 13 bases between. The germline CDR1 and CDR2 sequences are MGHDK and SYGVNS. This CDR3 has 12 residues. The CDR3 DNA reads as TGTGCCAGCAGGGAGTCGGGGAGCGGCTACACCTTC. Encoded protein: CASRESGSGYTF.

The V call is TRBV19, the J call TRBJ2-5, with TRBD2 identical over 14 bases. From germline, CDR1 is LNHDA and CDR2 SQIVND (reference sequence). CDR3 length: 16 residues. V lost 4 bases, J lost 2 bases, and 3 bases stayed unmatched. In DNA form, the CDR3 reads TGTGCCAGTAGTAAAAGGACTAGCGGGAGGCAAGAGACCCAGTACTTC. It codes for CASSKRTSGRQETQYF.

The genes are TRBV18 and TRBJ1-1; D gene uncertain. CDR1 and CDR2 from the germline V gene are KGHSH and LQKENI. This CDR3 spans 14 amino acids. V gave up 2 bases and J gave up 3 bases, with 10 bases separating them. The CDR3 reads CASSPTTLYTEAFF. The CDR3 region has the DNA TGTGCCAGCTCACCAACCACTCTATACACTGAAGCTTTCTTT.

The chain has TRBV6-6 and TRBJ2-7, with 14 bases matching TRBD2. The CDR3 runs 15 residues. Germline V lookup: CDR1 MNHNY, CDR2 SVGAGI (reference sequence). The ends lost 2 bases at V and 4 bases at J; junction bases unmatched: 1. The CDR3 sequence: CASSYGTSGSYEQYF. CDR3 nucleotides: TGTGCCAGCAGTTACGGGACTAGCGGGAGTTACGAGCAGTACTTC.

This chain links TRBV28 with TRBJ2-7; TRBD2 is a possible D gene (6 bases). The CDR3 runs to 15 residues. V was pared by 3 bases and J by 1 base, with 13 bases between. Germline CDR1 and CDR2: MDHEN and SYDVKM. The CDR3 sequence is CASSLVSGSSYEQYF. CDR3 bases: TGTGCCAGCAGTTTGGTTAGCGGATCTTCCTACGAGCAGTACTTC.

This chain joins TRBV30 and TRBJ2-7; a possible D gene is TRBD1 (5 bases). The germline gives CDR1 GTSNPN, CDR2 SVGIG (reference sequence). CDR3 size: 14 residues. V dropped 0 bases and J dropped 5 bases, with 14 bases sitting between them. The CDR3 DNA sequence: TGTGCCTGGAGTGTGGGTGGGGCGGTCCACGAGCAGTACTTC. Encoded protein: CAWSVGGAVHEQYF.

The chain is built from TRBV5-1 and TRBJ1-2; D ambiguous. Trimming cost V 0 bases and J 2 bases, with 11 bases left between them. Germline-derived CDR1 and CDR2 are SGHRS and YFSETQ. The CDR3 runs to 15 residues. The CDR3 protein is CASSLGDFPNYGYTF. DNA for the CDR3: TGCGCCAGCAGCTTGGGTGACTTTCCGAACTATGGCTACACCTTC.

The CDR3 loop is CASSVGLAGGSAGELFF. CDR3 nucleotide sequence: TGTGCCAGCAGCGTAGGACTAGCGGGAGGTTCGGCCGGGGAGCTGTTTTTT. The chain uses TRBV9 and TRBJ2-2, with 13 nucleotides matching TRBD2. Trimming cost V 0 bases and J 6 bases; bases outside gene matches: 5. The CDR3 is 17 amino acids. Germline CDR1 SGDLS, CDR2 YYNGEE.

This chain links TRBV5-4 with TRBJ2-1, with a weak D call TRBD1 (6 bases). V lost 5 bases and J 4 bases, leaving 16 bases between the germline ends. In germline, CDR1 is SGHNT, CDR2 YYREEE (reference sequence). The CDR3 contains 15 residues. As DNA, the CDR3 is TGTGCCAGCAGTGATGGACAGAGCCTTTACAATGAGCAGTTCTTC. Translation gives CASSDGQSLYNEQFF.

In this sample, this clone turned up once. The chain uses TRBV10-3 and TRBJ1-6; a possible D gene is TRBD1 (5 bases). The V end was cut by 6 bases, the J end by 6 bases, with 15 bases between. This CDR3 has 15 amino acids. CDR1 ENHRY and CDR2 SYGVKD come from the germline V gene. The CDR3 sequence: CAISVGTGPNSPLHF. The CDR3 region has the DNA TGTGCCATCAGCGTCGGAACAGGACCTAATTCACCCCTCCACTTT.

The chain recombines TRBV19 with TRBJ2-3; D remains unclear. CDR3 length: 14 residues. CDR1 is LNHDA, CDR2 SQIVND, per germline (reference sequence). Trimming took 0 bases from V and 2 from J, leaving 6 bases between them. The DNA for the CDR3 is TGTGCCAGTAGTATAGAGAGGTACACAGATACGCAGTATTTT. It encodes CASSIERYTDTQYF.